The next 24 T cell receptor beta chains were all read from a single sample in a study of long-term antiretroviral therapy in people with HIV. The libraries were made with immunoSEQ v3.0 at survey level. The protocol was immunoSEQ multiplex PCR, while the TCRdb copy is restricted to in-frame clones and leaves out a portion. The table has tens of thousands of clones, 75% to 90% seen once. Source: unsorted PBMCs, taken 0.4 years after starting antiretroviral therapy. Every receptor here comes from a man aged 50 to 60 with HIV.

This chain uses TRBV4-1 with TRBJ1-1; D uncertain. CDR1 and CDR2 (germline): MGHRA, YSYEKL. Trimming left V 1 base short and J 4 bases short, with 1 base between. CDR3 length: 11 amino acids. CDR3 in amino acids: CASSQGTEAFF. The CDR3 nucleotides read TGCGCCAGCAGCCAAGGCACTGAAGCTTTCTTT.

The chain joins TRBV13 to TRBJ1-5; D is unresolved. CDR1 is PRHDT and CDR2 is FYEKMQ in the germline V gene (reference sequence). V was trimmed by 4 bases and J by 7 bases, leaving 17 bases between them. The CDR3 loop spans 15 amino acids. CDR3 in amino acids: CASSYGPPGNQPQHF. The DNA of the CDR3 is TGTGCCAGCAGCTATGGACCCCCCGGGAACCAGCCCCAGCATTTT.

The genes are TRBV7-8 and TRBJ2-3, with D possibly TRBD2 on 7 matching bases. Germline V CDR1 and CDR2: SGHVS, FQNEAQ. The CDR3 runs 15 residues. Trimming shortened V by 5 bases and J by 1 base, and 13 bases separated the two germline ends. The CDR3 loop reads CASSPGGLGTDTQYF. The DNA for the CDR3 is TGTGCCAGCAGCCCGGGGGGCCTCGGCACAGATACGCAGTATTTT.

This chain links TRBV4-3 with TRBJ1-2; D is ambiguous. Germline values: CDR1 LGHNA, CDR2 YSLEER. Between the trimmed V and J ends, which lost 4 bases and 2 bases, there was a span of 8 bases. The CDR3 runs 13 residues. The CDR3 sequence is CASSPTGNYGYTF. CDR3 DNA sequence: TGCGCCAGCAGCCCCACCGGCAACTATGGCTACACCTTC.

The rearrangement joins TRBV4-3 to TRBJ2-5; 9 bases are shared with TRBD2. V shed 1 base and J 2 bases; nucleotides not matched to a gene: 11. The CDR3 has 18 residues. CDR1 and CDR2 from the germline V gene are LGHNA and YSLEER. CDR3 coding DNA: TGCGCCAGCAGCCAAGCCCTCGGGGTAGCGGGGGAACAAGAGACCCAGTACTTC. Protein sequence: CASSQALGVAGEQETQYF.

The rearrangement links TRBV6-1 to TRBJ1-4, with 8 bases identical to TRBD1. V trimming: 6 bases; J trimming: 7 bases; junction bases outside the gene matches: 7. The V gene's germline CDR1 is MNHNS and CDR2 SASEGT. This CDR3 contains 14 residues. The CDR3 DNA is TGTGCCAGCAGAACAGGGGGGAAGAGTGAAAAACTGTTTTTT. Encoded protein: CASRTGGKSEKLFF.

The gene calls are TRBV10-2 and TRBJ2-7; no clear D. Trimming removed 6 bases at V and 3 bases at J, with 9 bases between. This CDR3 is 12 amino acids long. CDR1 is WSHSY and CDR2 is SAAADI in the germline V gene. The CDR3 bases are TGCGCCAGCAGCGAATCAGGCTACGAGCAGTACTTC. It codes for CASSESGYEQYF.

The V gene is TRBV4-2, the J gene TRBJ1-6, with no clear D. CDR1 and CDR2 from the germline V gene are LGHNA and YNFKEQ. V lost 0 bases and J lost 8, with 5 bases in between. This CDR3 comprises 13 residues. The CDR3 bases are TGTGCCAGCAGCCAAGATCGATATTCACCCCTCCACTTT. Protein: CASSQDRYSPLHF.

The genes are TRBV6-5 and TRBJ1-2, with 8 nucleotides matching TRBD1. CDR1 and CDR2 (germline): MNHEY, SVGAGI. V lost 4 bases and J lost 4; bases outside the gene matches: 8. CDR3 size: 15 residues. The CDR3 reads CASSSTTGGVYGYTF. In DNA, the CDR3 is TGTGCCAGCAGTTCGACAACAGGGGGTGTCTATGGCTACACCTTC.

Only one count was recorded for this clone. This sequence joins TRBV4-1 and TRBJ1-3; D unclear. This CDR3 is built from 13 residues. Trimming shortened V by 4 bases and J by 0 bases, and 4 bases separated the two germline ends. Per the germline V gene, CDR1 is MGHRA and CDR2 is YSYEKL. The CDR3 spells CASSPNSGNTIYF. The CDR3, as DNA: TGCGCCAGCAGCCCGAACTCTGGAAACACCATATATTTT.

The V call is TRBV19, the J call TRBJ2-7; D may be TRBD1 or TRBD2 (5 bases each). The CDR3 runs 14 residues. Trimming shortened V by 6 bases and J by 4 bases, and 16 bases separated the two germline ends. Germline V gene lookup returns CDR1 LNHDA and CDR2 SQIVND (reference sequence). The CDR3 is CASSGAALGYEQYF. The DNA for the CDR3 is TGTGCCAGTAGCGGGGCAGCTTTGGGATACGAGCAGTACTTC. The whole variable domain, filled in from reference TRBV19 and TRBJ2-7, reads DGGITQSPKYLFRKEGQNVTLSCEQNLNHDAMYWYRQDPGQGLRLIYYSQIVNDFQKGDIAEGYSVSREKKESFPLTVTSAQKNPTAFYLCASSGAALGYEQYFGPGTRLTVT.

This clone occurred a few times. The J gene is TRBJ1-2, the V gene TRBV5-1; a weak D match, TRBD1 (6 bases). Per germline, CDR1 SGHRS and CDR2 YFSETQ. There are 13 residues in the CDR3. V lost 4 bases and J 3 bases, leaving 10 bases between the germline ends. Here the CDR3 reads CASSKPGDYGYTF. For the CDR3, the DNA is TGCGCCAGCAGCAAACCAGGGGACTATGGCTACACCTTC.

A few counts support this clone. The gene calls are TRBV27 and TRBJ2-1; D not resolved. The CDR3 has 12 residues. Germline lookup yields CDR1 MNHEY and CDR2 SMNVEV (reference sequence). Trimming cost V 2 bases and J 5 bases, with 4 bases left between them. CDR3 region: CASSLANNEQFF. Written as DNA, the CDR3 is TGTGCCAGCAGTTTAGCGAACAATGAGCAGTTCTTC.

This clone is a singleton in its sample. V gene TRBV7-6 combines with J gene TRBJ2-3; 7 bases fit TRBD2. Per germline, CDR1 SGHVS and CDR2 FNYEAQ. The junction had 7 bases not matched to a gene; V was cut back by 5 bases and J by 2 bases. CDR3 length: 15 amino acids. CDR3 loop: CASSAIAGFTDTQYF. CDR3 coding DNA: TGTGCCAGCAGCGCTATAGCGGGCTTCACAGATACGCAGTATTTT.

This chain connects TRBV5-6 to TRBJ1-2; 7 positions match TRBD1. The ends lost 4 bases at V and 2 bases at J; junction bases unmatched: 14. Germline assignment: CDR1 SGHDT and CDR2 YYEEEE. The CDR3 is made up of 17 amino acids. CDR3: CASSRLGTDNLNYGYTF. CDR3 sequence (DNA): TGTGCCAGCAGCCGCCTCGGGACAGACAACCTGAACTATGGCTACACCTTC.

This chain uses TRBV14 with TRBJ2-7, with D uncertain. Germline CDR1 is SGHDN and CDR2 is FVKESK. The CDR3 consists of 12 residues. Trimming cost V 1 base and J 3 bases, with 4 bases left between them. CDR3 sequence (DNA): TGTGCCAGCAGCCAAGCCAACTACGAGCAGTACTTC. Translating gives CASSQANYEQYF.

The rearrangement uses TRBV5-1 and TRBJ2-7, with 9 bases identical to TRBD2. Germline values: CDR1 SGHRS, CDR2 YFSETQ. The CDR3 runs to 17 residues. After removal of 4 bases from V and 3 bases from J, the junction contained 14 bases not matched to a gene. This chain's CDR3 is CASSLLGGGANHYEQYF. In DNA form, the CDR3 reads TGCGCCAGCAGCCTGCTTGGCGGGGGGGCCAATCACTACGAGCAGTACTTC.

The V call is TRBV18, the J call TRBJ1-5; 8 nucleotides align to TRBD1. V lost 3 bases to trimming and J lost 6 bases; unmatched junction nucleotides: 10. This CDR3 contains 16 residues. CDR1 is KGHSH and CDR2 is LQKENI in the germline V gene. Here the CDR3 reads CASSPPTGAGGQPQHF. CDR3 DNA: TGTGCCAGCTCACCCCCGACAGGGGCGGGTGGTCAGCCCCAGCATTTT.

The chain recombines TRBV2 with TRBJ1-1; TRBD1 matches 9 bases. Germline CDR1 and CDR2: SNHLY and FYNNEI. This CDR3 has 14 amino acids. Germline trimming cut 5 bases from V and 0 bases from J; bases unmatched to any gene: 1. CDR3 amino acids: CASSRQGVNTEAFF. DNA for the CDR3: TGTGCCAGCAGTCGACAGGGGGTGAACACTGAAGCTTTCTTT.

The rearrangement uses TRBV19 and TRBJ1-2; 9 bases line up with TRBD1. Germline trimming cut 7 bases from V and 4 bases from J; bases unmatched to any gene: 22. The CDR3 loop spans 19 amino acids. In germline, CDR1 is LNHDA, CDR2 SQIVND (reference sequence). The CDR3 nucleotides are TGTGCCAGTACCGGGATCGCGGCGCCGGGGACAGGGACAGTCTATGGCTACACCTTC. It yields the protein CASTGIAAPGTGTVYGYTF.

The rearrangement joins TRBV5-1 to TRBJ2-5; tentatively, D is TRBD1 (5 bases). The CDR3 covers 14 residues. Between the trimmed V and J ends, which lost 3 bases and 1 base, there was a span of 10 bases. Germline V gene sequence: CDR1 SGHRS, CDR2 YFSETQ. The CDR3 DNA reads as TGCGCCAGCAGCTCAGACGACAGCCAAGAGACCCAGTACTTC. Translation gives CASSSDDSQETQYF.

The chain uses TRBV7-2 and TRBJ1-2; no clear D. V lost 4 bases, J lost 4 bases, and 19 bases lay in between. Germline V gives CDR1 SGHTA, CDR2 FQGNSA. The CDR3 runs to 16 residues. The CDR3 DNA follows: TGTGCCAGCAGCTATACTCCGTCAGGCATAGCCTATGGCTACACCTTC. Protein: CASSYTPSGIAYGYTF.

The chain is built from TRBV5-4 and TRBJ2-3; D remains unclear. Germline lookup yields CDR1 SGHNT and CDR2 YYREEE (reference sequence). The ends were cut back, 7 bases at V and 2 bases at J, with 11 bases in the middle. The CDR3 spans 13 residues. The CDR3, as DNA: TGTGCCAGCCTACAACCGAACACAGATACGCAGTATTTT. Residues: CASLQPNTDTQYF. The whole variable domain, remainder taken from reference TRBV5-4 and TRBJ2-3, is ETGVTQSPTHLIKTRGQQVTLRCSSQSGHNTVSWYQQALGQGPQFIFQYYREEENGRGNFPPRFSGLQFPNYSSELNVNALELDDSALYLCASLQPNTDTQYFGPGTRLTVL.

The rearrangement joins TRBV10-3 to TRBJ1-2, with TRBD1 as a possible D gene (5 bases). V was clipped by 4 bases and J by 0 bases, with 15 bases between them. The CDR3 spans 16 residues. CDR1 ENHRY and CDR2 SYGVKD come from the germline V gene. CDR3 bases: TGTGCCATCAGTGGGTCCCCGACAGATGCTAACTATGGCTACACCTTC. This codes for CAISGSPTDANYGYTF.